The T cell receptor (beta chain) described here comes from a study of regulatory T cells in long-lasting Graves disease. CDR3 regions were amplified by Arm-PCR using iRepertoire HTBI primers to build TCR beta libraries. TCRdb re-called the multiplex PCR reads with MiXCR, one entry per CDR3 protein. The sample has about 310,000 distinct CDR3 sequences, about 20% seen once. Study results and limitations: Persistent Graves' patients showed less TCR diversity than newly diagnosed ones. Patients with persistent disease showed a bias toward TRBV28, TRBJ1-2 and TRBJ2-5.

This clonotype occurred many times. The antigen is unknown. Time point described: newly diagnosed GD, antithyroid drugs for less than 3 months. After RNA was extracted from PBMCs, the TCR library was made from it. V was clipped by 6 bases and J by 1 base, with 10 bases between them. Germline CDR1 reads SGHAT; CDR2 reads FQDESV (reference sequence). The CDR3 loop spans 13 amino acids. The chain employs TRBV11-1 and TRBJ2-7; perhaps D is TRBD1 or TRBD2 (5 bases each). The source was peripheral blood mononuclear cells (PBMCs), collected at new diagnosis, from a patient treated with antithyroid drugs. The sequence was obtained from a female donor with Graves disease. The CDR3 DNA reads as TGTGCCAGCAGAAGGGACGGTTCCTACGAGCAGTACTTC. Encoded protein: CASRRDGSYEQYF.